This TCR beta chain was profiled in a study of cytomegalovirus exposure and HLA in healthy donors. Whole-study context: The 90 to 150 validation repertoires, a later analysis reported, used the same platform as the roughly 730 repertoires from the first cohort. Study-wide points: In the 130 or so validation repertoires, about 94% of cluster scores exceeded 0, per a later analysis. Researchers counted around 180 TCR beta chains as cytomegalovirus-associated.

Details on this clone: The antigen is undetermined.

CDR3 size: 13 residues. The germline gives CDR1 ENHRY, CDR2 SYGVKD. Trimming removed 6 bases from V and 3 bases from J, with 8 bases in between. TCRdb's copy holds only in-frame clones and misses some; the assay was immunoSEQ multiplex PCR. Of 70,000 to 90,000 clones listed, around 81% were seen once; the top ten hold around 3%. The TCR comes from a man aged 25-45 years in good health and CMV-seronegative. V usage is TRBV10-3 and J usage is TRBJ2-2, with D possibly TRBD1 on 6 matching bases. Source material: PBMCs. In DNA, the CDR3 is TGTGCCATCAGGGCAGGGGACACCGGGGAGCTGTTTTTT. It translates to CAIRAGDTGELFF.